This TCR beta chain was captured in a study of cytomegalovirus exposure and HLA in healthy donors. Germline CDR1 SGHTA, CDR2 FQGNSA. The CDR3 runs 15 residues. V lost 3 bases and J lost 4; bases outside the gene matches: 5. This PCR relied on a set of 60 Vbeta primers and 13 Jbeta primers. The repertoire was sequenced with immunoSEQ multiplex PCR; TCRdb's copy has only in-frame clones and lacks some. Of 78,000 or so clones detected, approximately 60% appear once; the ten largest clones hold roughly 4%. Input material: PBMCs. This TCR was recovered from a male donor in good health and CMV-seropositive. This chain joins TRBV7-2 and TRBJ2-2; 7 bases are shared with TRBD1. In DNA form, the CDR3 reads TGTGCCAGCAGCTTGGGTACAGGGGCCACCGGGGAGCTGTTTTTT. The encoded protein is CASSLGTGATGELFF. The variable domain in full, completed from reference TRBV7-2 and TRBJ2-2, reads GAGVSQSPSNKVTEKGKDVELRCDPISGHTALYWYRQSLGQGLEFLIYFQGNSAPDKSGLPSDRFSAERTGGSVSTLTIQRTQQEDSAVYLCASSLGTGATGELFFGEGSRLTVL.